Each of the 23 T cell receptor beta chains below was sequenced from the same sample in a study of graft-versus-host responses after intestinal transplantation. TCRdb's table, derived via immunoSEQ multiplex PCR, lists solely in-frame clones and lacks some. The sample carries some 15,000 clones, about 30% recorded once. Sequencing used alloreactive CD4+ T cells from a mixed lymphocyte reaction culture, obtained before intestinal transplant. Subset specified: CFSE-low proliferating T cells sorted from approximately 6-day pre-transplant mixed lymphocyte reaction (GvH or HvG direction). The receptors come from a human patient who received an intestinal transplant.

This chain links TRBV6-6 with TRBJ1-2; 7 bases match TRBD1. Germline-derived CDR1 and CDR2 are MNHNY and SVGAGI (reference sequence). With 5 bases clipped from V and 2 bases from J, the junction kept 8 bases outside the gene matches. The CDR3 totals 15 residues. CDR3 residues: CASSETGRGNYGYTF. The CDR3 nucleotides read TGTGCCAGCAGTGAGACAGGGAGGGGGAACTATGGCTACACCTTC.

By sample fraction, this clone is medium-sized. V is TRBV6-6 and J is TRBJ1-5; D is uncertain. The CDR3 is made up of 15 amino acids. V was trimmed by 6 bases and J by 1 base, leaving 13 bases between them. Germline CDR1 reads MNHNY; CDR2 reads SVGAGI (reference sequence). This CDR3 reads CASSREAGSNQPQHF. The CDR3 DNA follows: TGTGCCAGCAGCCGGGAGGCGGGAAGCAATCAGCCCCAGCATTTT.

This clone was picked up one time. The V gene is TRBV21-1, the J gene TRBJ2-1; TRBD1, the D gene given by the table, was not confirmed from the DNA. TRBV21-1 is shown as a pseudogene. CDR3 length: 17 amino acids. The CDR3 DNA is TGTGCCAGCAGCAAGAAGGCCCTTAACTCCTACAGGAATGAGCAGTTCTTC. Translation: CASSKKALNSYRNEQFF.

This clone was detected only a few times. The chain is built from TRBV6-5 and TRBJ2-3, with unresolved D. Germline-derived CDR1 and CDR2 are MNHEY and SVGAGI. The ends were cut back, 2 bases at V and 8 bases at J, with 14 bases in the middle. CDR3 length equals 14 residues. The CDR3 is CASSYQWRGSTQYF. Written as DNA, the CDR3 is TGTGCCAGCAGTTACCAGTGGCGCGGCTCTACGCAGTATTTT.

This clone has a handful of counts. The CDR3 loop reads CASRRSGTSEQYF. The CDR3 DNA reads as TGTGCCAGCAGAAGATCCGGGACAAGCGAGCAGTACTTC. The V gene is TRBV6-6, the J gene TRBJ2-7, with TRBD1 as a possible D gene (6 bases). Germline V CDR1 and CDR2: MNHNY, SVGAGI (reference sequence). This CDR3 has 13 amino acids. The V and J ends lost 6 bases and 6 bases respectively, with 15 bases between them.

This clone has a handful of counts. This chain links TRBV5-1 with TRBJ2-7; D not certain. Germline lookup yields CDR1 SGHRS and CDR2 YFSETQ. The CDR3 has 12 amino acids. With 3 bases removed from V and 0 bases from J, the gap between germline ends came to 4 bases. The CDR3 loop is CASSWGSYEQYF. The CDR3 coding sequence is TGCGCCAGCAGCTGGGGCTCCTACGAGCAGTACTTC.

The J gene is TRBJ2-3, the V gene TRBV5-1; unclear D gene. CDR3 size: 14 residues. V lost 1 base, J lost 2 bases, and 8 bases lay in between. CDR1 is SGHRS, CDR2 YFSETQ, per germline. CDR3: CASSLWNPTDTQYF. CDR3 sequence (DNA): TGCGCCAGCAGCTTGTGGAATCCCACAGATACGCAGTATTTT.

The chain recombines TRBV19 with TRBJ1-6; 10 positions match TRBD1. Per the germline V gene, CDR1 is LNHDA and CDR2 is SQIVND (reference sequence). Losses at the gene ends were 5 bases for V and 8 bases for J; bases not matched to a gene: 6. This CDR3 spans 15 amino acids. CDR3 loop: CASSRQGAGDSPLHF. In DNA form, the CDR3 reads TGTGCCAGTAGTCGACAGGGGGCGGGGGATTCACCCCTCCACTTT.

A note on this clone: The junction shows a germline mismatch at one end, possibly a read error. The chain uses TRBV5-3 and TRBJ2-3; D uncertain. TRBV5-3 is reported as an ORF; its role is uncertain. The CDR3 is 15 residues long. This CDR3 reads CASSLQLTSTDTQYF. As DNA, the CDR3 is TGTGCCAGCAGCTTGCAACTTACTAGCACAGATACGCAGTATTTT.

The rearrangement links TRBV5-6 to TRBJ1-2; 8 nucleotides agree with TRBD1. There are 14 residues in the CDR3. V shed 4 bases and J 4 bases; nucleotides not matched to a gene: 6. Germline values: CDR1 SGHDT, CDR2 YYEEEE. CDR3 bases: TGTGCCAGCAGCGGCTGGACAGGGCTCTATGGCTACACCTTC. The encoded protein is CASSGWTGLYGYTF.

This clone has a handful of counts. This chain joins TRBV6-6 and TRBJ1-5; D not certain. CDR3 length: 13 amino acids. Germline-derived CDR1 and CDR2 are MNHNY and SVGAGI (reference sequence). Trimming took off 2 bases at V and 0 bases at J, with 2 bases between the two ends. DNA of the CDR3: TGTGCCAGCAGTTACGATAGCAATCAGCCCCAGCATTTT. Translating gives CASSYDSNQPQHF.

In its sample, this clone ranks as medium-sized (0.01 to 0.1%). This sequence joins TRBV19 and TRBJ2-1, with 9 bases identical to TRBD2. The germline V gene has CDR1 LNHDA and CDR2 SQIVND (reference sequence). J was trimmed by 4 bases and V by 5 bases; bases with no gene match: 15. The CDR3 has 18 residues. CDR3 amino acids: CASSAIPGLAQGYNEQFF. CDR3 DNA: TGTGCCAGTAGTGCTATCCCGGGACTAGCTCAGGGTTACAATGAGCAGTTCTTC.

V usage is TRBV7-7 and J usage is TRBJ2-2; the D gene is possibly TRBD1 (6 bases). This CDR3 comprises 16 residues. Deletions cut 2 bases from V and 3 bases from J, with 13 bases between. Looked up from germline, CDR1 is SSHAT and CDR2 is FNYEAQ (reference sequence). The CDR3 here is CASSLRVGADTGELFF. The CDR3 coding sequence is TGTGCCAGCAGCTTACGTGTGGGGGCGGACACCGGGGAGCTGTTTTTT.

The V gene is TRBV11-3, the J gene TRBJ2-2; D not resolved. This CDR3 is built from 15 residues. Trimming took off 4 bases at V and 3 bases at J, with 12 bases between the two ends. Germline V gives CDR1 SGHNT, CDR2 YENEEA. The CDR3 coding sequence is TGTGCCAGCAGCTGGCCGGCTCGGGACACCGGGGAGCTGTTTTTT. This translates into CASSWPARDTGELFF.

This chain links TRBV18 with TRBJ2-2; 7 bases fit TRBD1. The CDR3 length is 13 residues. CDR1 is KGHSH and CDR2 is LQKENI in the germline V gene. The V segment lost 8 bases and the J segment 7 bases; nucleotides outside the gene matches: 7. In DNA, the CDR3 is TGTGCCAGCCATGGACAGGTTAACGGGGAGCTGTTTTTT. Its translation is CASHGQVNGELFF. Full variable domain (remainder filled in from reference TRBV18 and TRBJ2-2): NAGVMQNPRHLVRRRGQEARLRCSPMKGHSHVYWYRQLPEEGLKFMVYLQKENIIDESGMPKERFSAEFPKEGPSILRIQQVVRGDSAAYFCASHGQVNGELFFGEGSRLTVL.

The table lists this clone with a few counts. The genes are TRBV6-6 and TRBJ2-2, with D maybe TRBD1 (6 bases). V was clipped by 3 bases and J by 5 bases, with 16 bases between them. Looked up from germline, CDR1 is MNHNY and CDR2 is SVGAGI (reference sequence). CDR3 size: 16 residues. The CDR3 DNA reads TGTGCCAGCAGTTATCCCAGGGGTTCGAGAACCGGGGAGCTGTTTTTT. Amino acids: CASSYPRGSRTGELFF.

The chain is built from TRBV9 and TRBJ1-5; D is undetermined. Trimming removed 3 bases from V and 3 bases from J, with 10 bases in between. The CDR3 runs to 14 residues. The germline gives CDR1 SGDLS, CDR2 YYNGEE. The CDR3 protein is CASSEAEVNQPQHF. The DNA for the CDR3 is TGTGCCAGCAGCGAAGCCGAGGTCAATCAGCCCCAGCATTTT.

This chain connects TRBV28 to TRBJ2-7; D is unclear. The V end lost 3 bases, the J end lost 5 bases, and 11 bases lay between the germline ends. The CDR3 covers 13 residues. Germline CDR1 reads MDHEN; CDR2 reads SYDVKM. CDR3 nucleotide sequence: TGTGCCAGCAGTTTGCTAGTCCGGCACGAGCAGTACTTC. It yields the protein CASSLLVRHEQYF. The full variable domain, with the rest looked up from reference TRBV28 and TRBJ2-7, is DVKVTQSSRYLVKRTGEKVFLECVQDMDHENMFWYRQDPGLGLRLIYFSYDVKMKEKGDIPEGYSVSREKKERFSLILESASTNQTSMYLCASSLLVRHEQYFGPGTRLTVT.

The chain couples TRBV4-1 to TRBJ1-5, with 8 bases aligning to TRBD1. This CDR3 region has 16 residues. Trimming removed 3 bases from V and 2 bases from J; junction bases left unmatched: 6. CDR1 MGHRA and CDR2 YSYEKL come from the germline V gene. CDR3 sequence reads: CASSHIGQGRNQPQHF. The DNA of the CDR3 is TGCGCCAGCAGCCATATCGGACAGGGCCGCAATCAGCCCCAGCATTTT.

Sample share makes this clone medium-sized. V usage is TRBV29-1 and J usage is TRBJ1-5, with D perhaps matching TRBD1 (5 bases). The CDR3 contains 13 residues. Germline CDR1 SQVTM, CDR2 ANQGSEA. The CDR3 nucleotides are TGCAGACGCCTGGGGCCAGGGATTCAGCCCCAGCATTTT. Its translation: CRRLGPGIQPQHF.

This clone was counted between two and nine times. The chain links TRBV2 to TRBJ1-2; D possibly corresponds to TRBD1 (5 bases). The V end lost 3 bases, the J end lost 6 bases, and 11 bases lay between the germline ends. Germline V CDR1 and CDR2: SNHLY, FYNNEI. The CDR3 covers 13 residues. The chain's CDR3 is CASSELGDHGYTF. For the CDR3, the DNA is TGTGCCAGCAGTGAGTTAGGGGATCATGGCTACACCTTC.

V gene TRBV5-4 combines with J gene TRBJ1-6; D is undetermined. The CDR3 extends over 15 amino acids. Per germline, CDR1 SGHNT and CDR2 YYREEE (reference sequence). Trimming cost V 2 bases and J 0 bases, with 6 bases left between them. CDR3: CASSLSSSYNSPLHF. The DNA of the CDR3 is TGTGCCAGCAGCTTATCGAGCTCCTATAATTCACCCCTCCACTTT.

This clone was picked up a small number of times. This rearrangement joins TRBV2 to TRBJ2-3, with unresolved D. Germline V gene sequence: CDR1 SNHLY, CDR2 FYNNEI. CDR3 length: 11 residues. Trimming took 4 bases from V and 2 from J, leaving 1 base between them. CDR3 residues: CASSATDTQYF. Here the CDR3 DNA reads TGTGCCAGCAGTGCCACAGATACGCAGTATTTT.